This T cell receptor (beta chain) comes out of a study of post-analysis software for immune sequencing data. Study as a whole: As for disease course, relapsing-remitting, secondary progressive and progressive-relapsing multiple sclerosis were all included.

About this clonotype itself: The antigen is unknown.

Study-wide findings and caveats: In patients, TRBV5-6, TRBV5-1 and TRBV20-1 belonged to 4 or 5 TRBV segments found more frequently than in controls. Controls showed significantly higher normalized Chao1 diversity than did multiple sclerosis patients. Co-batched samples clustered tightly together by F measure.

Germline V lookup: CDR1 ENHRY, CDR2 SYGVKD. This CDR3 comprises 16 residues. The ends lost 2 bases at V and 11 bases at J; junction bases unmatched: 9. cDNA libraries for TCR beta contained unique molecular identifiers. Once roughly 0.9 to 10 million T cells were used, roughly 0.5 million cDNA molecules resulted. TCRdb passed the PCR reads through MiXCR, listing each CDR3 protein once. The sample holds 500,000 to 600,000 distinct CDR3 sequences, about 44% seen once. The sample comprised blood. This TCR came from a girl between 10 and 17 years old with multiple sclerosis. The V gene is TRBV10-3, the J gene TRBJ2-5; 15 nucleotides align to TRBD2. Here the CDR3 reads CAISEHGLAGGREQYF. The CDR3 DNA follows: TGTGCCATCAGTGAGCATGGACTAGCGGGGGGGAGGGAGCAGTACTTC.